A selection of T cell receptor beta chains follows, all from one sample in a study of regulatory T cells in long-lasting Graves disease. One entry per CDR3 protein, called by TCRdb with MiXCR from the reads. The sample yields about 1,300 distinct CDR3 sequences, roughly 49% seen once. Material: peripheral blood mononuclear cells (PBMCs), obtained with antithyroid drug treatment, in newly diagnosed or persistent Graves disease (not recorded which). Receptor source: a female donor with Graves disease. Both conserved end residues are part of each CDR3. Each record gives: D gene, V gene, clone size, CDR3 length, J gene, CDR3 protein. The D gene is left open where the match is weak. Rows give clone size only sometimes, using once, few, many, or a class for an expanded clone.

d_call: -
v_call: TRBV19
clone_size: few
cdr3_length: 17
j_call: TRBJ1-1
cdr3_aa: CASSFLSPTGMNTEAFF

d_call: -
v_call: TRBV6-1
clone_size: once
cdr3_length: 13
j_call: TRBJ2-3
cdr3_aa: CASSEGGSDTQYF

d_call: -
v_call: TRBV20-1
clone_size: -
cdr3_length: 14
j_call: TRBJ1-3
cdr3_aa: CSATGATSGNTIYF

d_call: TRBD2
v_call: TRBV20-1
clone_size: -
cdr3_length: 15
j_call: TRBJ2-2
cdr3_aa: CSAQTSGRNTGELFF

d_call: -
v_call: TRBV6-1
clone_size: -
cdr3_length: 14
j_call: TRBJ2-3
cdr3_aa: CASSRGTVTDTQYF

d_call: -
v_call: TRBV7-9
clone_size: -
cdr3_length: 13
j_call: TRBJ1-2
cdr3_aa: CASSLTDDYGYTF

d_call: -
v_call: TRBV27
clone_size: -
cdr3_length: 14
j_call: TRBJ1-2
cdr3_aa: CASSQQGGGYGYTF

d_call: -
v_call: TRBV20-1
clone_size: -
cdr3_length: 13
j_call: TRBJ2-5
cdr3_aa: CSARGQAAETQYF

d_call: -
v_call: TRBV3-1
clone_size: few
cdr3_length: 12
j_call: TRBJ2-7
cdr3_aa: CASSQTRDEQYF

d_call: -
v_call: TRBV19
clone_size: -
cdr3_length: 15
j_call: TRBJ2-2
cdr3_aa: CASSTMAGYTGELFF

d_call: -
v_call: TRBV15
clone_size: -
cdr3_length: 15
j_call: TRBJ2-7
cdr3_aa: CGTSRDVAGPYEQYF

d_call: TRBD1
v_call: TRBV5-1
clone_size: -
cdr3_length: 17
j_call: TRBJ1-1
cdr3_aa: CASSPFVNRDRVAEAFF

d_call: -
v_call: TRBV19
clone_size: -
cdr3_length: 12
j_call: TRBJ1-1
cdr3_aa: CASSQGNTEAFF

d_call: TRBD1
v_call: TRBV18
clone_size: -
cdr3_length: 15
j_call: TRBJ2-5
cdr3_aa: CASSAGTGGEETQYF

d_call: TRBD1
v_call: TRBV19
clone_size: -
cdr3_length: 13
j_call: TRBJ1-4
cdr3_aa: CATSDRGGEKLFF

d_call: -
v_call: TRBV20-1
clone_size: few
cdr3_length: 14
j_call: TRBJ1-5
cdr3_aa: CSARGSGGSQPQHF

d_call: -
v_call: TRBV14
clone_size: few
cdr3_length: 14
j_call: TRBJ1-1
cdr3_aa: CASSQDIRSTEAFF

d_call: -
v_call: TRBV5-4
clone_size: -
cdr3_length: 12
j_call: TRBJ2-2
cdr3_aa: CASSFYTGELFF

d_call: -
v_call: TRBV5-6
clone_size: -
cdr3_length: 15
j_call: TRBJ1-4
cdr3_aa: CASSLGATSAQTGIF

d_call: TRBD1
v_call: TRBV5-6
clone_size: -
cdr3_length: 15
j_call: TRBJ1-6
cdr3_aa: CASTWDRTLNSPLHF

d_call: -
v_call: TRBV20-1
clone_size: -
cdr3_length: 10
j_call: TRBJ2-1
cdr3_aa: CSARPISALF

d_call: TRBD2
v_call: TRBV28
clone_size: few
cdr3_length: 14
j_call: TRBJ2-7
cdr3_aa: CASSLRDYRGEQYF

d_call: -
v_call: TRBV6-5
clone_size: few
cdr3_length: 15
j_call: TRBJ2-7
cdr3_aa: CASSYSSRGSYEQYF

d_call: -
v_call: TRBV5-1
clone_size: -
cdr3_length: 14
j_call: TRBJ1-2
cdr3_aa: CASSLESINYGYTF

d_call: -
v_call: TRBV3-1
clone_size: -
cdr3_length: 13
j_call: TRBJ2-7
cdr3_aa: CASSQAGADEQYF

d_call: -
v_call: TRBV7-3
clone_size: -
cdr3_length: 17
j_call: TRBJ1-5
cdr3_aa: CASSLRQGSYSNQPQHF

d_call: -
v_call: TRBV28
clone_size: -
cdr3_length: 14
j_call: TRBJ2-7
cdr3_aa: CASTPVVGEHEQYF

d_call: TRBD1
v_call: TRBV29-1
clone_size: -
cdr3_length: 15
j_call: TRBJ1-2
cdr3_aa: CSVGGTGGDGYGYTF

d_call: TRBD1
v_call: TRBV11-2
clone_size: few
cdr3_length: 15
j_call: TRBJ2-6
cdr3_aa: CASSPDRARANVLTF

d_call: -
v_call: TRBV2
clone_size: -
cdr3_length: 15
j_call: TRBJ1-5
cdr3_aa: CASSELFQGNQPQHF

d_call: -
v_call: TRBV13
clone_size: -
cdr3_length: 12
j_call: TRBJ2-7
cdr3_aa: CASSLGPGEQYF

d_call: TRBD2
v_call: TRBV9
clone_size: -
cdr3_length: 16
j_call: TRBJ2-1
cdr3_aa: CASSLRGLAGPDEQFF

d_call: -
v_call: TRBV20-1
clone_size: -
cdr3_length: 15
j_call: TRBJ2-5
cdr3_aa: CSARDEWGRGETQYF

d_call: -
v_call: TRBV5-1
clone_size: -
cdr3_length: 17
j_call: TRBJ1-3
cdr3_aa: CASSLAGQPNSGNTIYF

d_call: -
v_call: TRBV11-2
clone_size: -
cdr3_length: 13
j_call: TRBJ2-2
cdr3_aa: CASRDQYTGELFF

d_call: TRBD1
v_call: TRBV5-1
clone_size: few
cdr3_length: 14
j_call: TRBJ1-1
cdr3_aa: CASSLQGANTEAFF

d_call: TRBD2
v_call: TRBV14
clone_size: -
cdr3_length: 18
j_call: TRBJ2-1
cdr3_aa: CASSQDLNLAGDYNEQFF

d_call: TRBD1
v_call: TRBV5-1
clone_size: few
cdr3_length: 14
j_call: TRBJ1-2
cdr3_aa: CASSEGDSFYGYTF

d_call: -
v_call: TRBV20-1
clone_size: -
cdr3_length: 16
j_call: TRBJ2-3
cdr3_aa: CSARDRLTEYTDTQYF

d_call: -
v_call: TRBV5-1
clone_size: -
cdr3_length: 15
j_call: TRBJ2-3
cdr3_aa: CASSLNWGVTDTQYF

d_call: -
v_call: TRBV27
clone_size: -
cdr3_length: 15
j_call: TRBJ2-1
cdr3_aa: CASTIGGPSYNEQFF

d_call: TRBD2
v_call: TRBV20-1
clone_size: -
cdr3_length: 18
j_call: TRBJ2-1
cdr3_aa: CSATGLTPGLADYNEQFF

d_call: TRBD1
v_call: TRBV29-1
clone_size: -
cdr3_length: 15
j_call: TRBJ1-5
cdr3_aa: CSVVDTGTGGQPQHF

d_call: -
v_call: TRBV20-1
clone_size: -
cdr3_length: 20
j_call: TRBJ1-5
cdr3_aa: CSARDRGGRGRWSLDQPQHF

d_call: -
v_call: TRBV28
clone_size: -
cdr3_length: 10
j_call: TRBJ2-7
cdr3_aa: CASISSEQYF

d_call: TRBD2
v_call: TRBV11-3
clone_size: -
cdr3_length: 17
j_call: TRBJ2-1
cdr3_aa: CASSLEGKAGGPREQFF

d_call: -
v_call: TRBV29-1
clone_size: -
cdr3_length: 12
j_call: TRBJ2-7
cdr3_aa: CSGGDRAYEQYF

d_call: -
v_call: TRBV5-6
clone_size: -
cdr3_length: 16
j_call: TRBJ2-1
cdr3_aa: CASSLLGYSSYNEQFF

d_call: -
v_call: TRBV7-3
clone_size: -
cdr3_length: 13
j_call: TRBJ2-3
cdr3_aa: CASSLEGTDTQYF

d_call: TRBD2
v_call: TRBV5-4
clone_size: -
cdr3_length: 15
j_call: TRBJ2-3
cdr3_aa: CASSLAAGGTDTQYF

d_call: -
v_call: TRBV5-1
clone_size: -
cdr3_length: 13
j_call: TRBJ2-3
cdr3_aa: CASSLERSDTQYF

d_call: TRBD2
v_call: TRBV14
clone_size: few
cdr3_length: 15
j_call: TRBJ2-7
cdr3_aa: CASSQIRTSGDEQYF

d_call: -
v_call: TRBV11-2
clone_size: -
cdr3_length: 11
j_call: TRBJ2-7
cdr3_aa: CASTLGYEQYF

d_call: -
v_call: TRBV20-1
clone_size: -
cdr3_length: 13
j_call: TRBJ2-7
cdr3_aa: CSAPGTGIYEQYF

d_call: TRBD2
v_call: TRBV10-3
clone_size: few
cdr3_length: 14
j_call: TRBJ2-7
cdr3_aa: CAISGGTSTYEQYF

d_call: -
v_call: TRBV24-1
clone_size: -
cdr3_length: 13
j_call: TRBJ1-2
cdr3_aa: CATSDPRSYGYTF

d_call: -
v_call: TRBV6-1
clone_size: -
cdr3_length: 15
j_call: TRBJ2-5
cdr3_aa: CASIPAGLPGETQYF

d_call: TRBD1
v_call: TRBV28
clone_size: few
cdr3_length: 16
j_call: TRBJ1-5
cdr3_aa: CASSSSRDRVDQPQHF

d_call: -
v_call: TRBV19
clone_size: few
cdr3_length: 14
j_call: TRBJ1-1
cdr3_aa: CASSIIGENTEAFF

d_call: TRBD1
v_call: TRBV29-1
clone_size: -
cdr3_length: 13
j_call: TRBJ2-2
cdr3_aa: CSVGTANTGELFF